These T cell receptor beta chains were read from a single sample in a study of Tregs in tolerant kidney transplant recipients. Using immunoSEQ multiplex PCR, the repertoire was profiled, and TCRdb retains in-frame clones only, with some absent. Here the sample spans approximately 15,000 clones, around 49% being singletons. These receptors have no identified antigens. The source material was CD4+ T cells from blood cultured with allogeneic cells, sampled before the transplant. Receptors were obtained from a human patient who received a combined kidney and bone marrow transplant. CDR3s include the opening cysteine and the closing phenylalanine or tryptophan. A D gene is named only where the DNA matches it firmly. A row's size may be missing; if present it is once, few, many or a size class.

D gene,clone size,J gene,V gene,CDR3 DNA,CDR3 protein
TRBD2,medium-sized,TRBJ2-1,TRBV5-6,TGTGCCAGCAGGCTAGCGGGGGGGCCTGACAATGAGCAGTTCTTC,CASRLAGGPDNEQFF
TRBD1,.,TRBJ1-2,TRBV11-2,TGTGCCAGCAGCTTCGACACAGGGGGGTTGCTTGGCTACACCTTC,CASSFDTGGLLGYTF
TRBD1,few,TRBJ1-2,TRBV27,TGTGCCAGCAGCTTGGACAGGGCGGGGGATTATGGCTACACCTTC,CASSLDRAGDYGYTF
.,once,TRBJ1-2,TRBV7-9,TGTGCCAGCGGGACAAACAAAAACTATGGCTACACCTTC,CASGTNKNYGYTF
TRBD2,.,TRBJ2-3,TRBV6-6,TGTGCCAGCAGAGGACTAGCGGGCGCAGATACGCAGTATTTT,CASRGLAGADTQYF
.,once,TRBJ2-3,TRBV11-3,TGTGCCAGCAGCCAGACCCGGGTTACAGATACGCAGTATTTT,CASSQTRVTDTQYF
.,.,TRBJ1-6,TRBV30,TGTGCCTGGTCAGTGAACAATAATTCCCCCCTCCACTTT,CAWSVNNNSPLHF
TRBD1,.,TRBJ2-6,TRBV28,TGTGCCAGCAGCGCGACAGGGGGCGTGGGGGCCAACGTCCTGACTTTC,CASSATGGVGANVLTF
TRBD2,.,TRBJ2-5,TRBV10-3,TGTGCCATCAGAGCGGGAGGGATTCAAGAGACCCAGTACTTC,CAIRAGGIQETQYF
TRBD2,.,TRBJ2-5,TRBV7-2,TGTGCCAGCAGCTCCTGGACTAGCCAAGAGACCCAGTACTTC,CASSSWTSQETQYF
TRBD1,.,TRBJ1-1,TRBV7-2,TGTGCCAGCAGCTTAACCGACAGGGGTGTCACTGAAGCTTTCTTT,CASSLTDRGVTEAFF
TRBD2,.,TRBJ2-5,TRBV5-4,TGTGCCAGCAGCCGAAAAGCGGGGGGGGCAAAAGAGACCCAGTACTTC,CASSRKAGGAKETQYF
.,.,TRBJ2-5,TRBV5-5,TGTGCCAGCAGCCCCTCGCTATACGCGTCTGGGACCCAGTACTTC,CASSPSLYASGTQYF
TRBD2,few,TRBJ2-3,TRBV6-1,TGTGCCAGCAGTGACATAGCGGGGGTCACAGATACGCAGTATTTT,CASSDIAGVTDTQYF
.,few,TRBJ2-5,TRBV11-3,TGTGCCAGCAGCTTCGGAGCTTCCGAGACCCAGTACTTC,CASSFGASETQYF
TRBD2,.,TRBJ2-3,TRBV11-3,TGTGCCAGCAGCTTAGGACTAGCGGGAGGAGTGGCAGATACGCAGTATTTT,CASSLGLAGGVADTQYF
.,.,TRBJ2-5,TRBV18,TGTGCCAGCTCACCAACTATTCAAGAGACCCAGTACTTC,CASSPTIQETQYF
TRBD1,.,TRBJ2-7,TRBV4-2,TGTGCCAGCAGCCAAGTTGGGGACAGGGGTCACGAGCAGTACTTC,CASSQVGDRGHEQYF
TRBD2,few,TRBJ2-4,TRBV11-3,TGTGCCAGCAGCTTCGTGTGGGGGGGCATTCAGTACTTC,CASSFVWGGIQYF
TRBD2,few,TRBJ2-7,TRBV19,TGTGCCAGTAGTCTGTTAGCGGGGGGAGAGTACGGCGAGCAGTACTTC,CASSLLAGGEYGEQYF
.,few,TRBJ1-3,TRBV6-5,TGTGCCAGCAGTTGGACGGGGTCTGGAAACACCATATATTTT,CASSWTGSGNTIYF
TRBD1,.,TRBJ2-7,TRBV9,TGTGCCAGCAGCCCACAGACAGGGCGCACCTACGAGCAGTACTTC,CASSPQTGRTYEQYF
TRBD1,.,TRBJ2-5,TRBV7-9,TGTGCCAGCAGCCAACAGGGACAGTCGAAGACCCAGTACTTC,CASSQQGQSKTQYF
TRBD2,.,TRBJ2-1,TRBV7-9,TGTGCCAGCAGCTTAGTCGGGACTAGCGTCAATGAGCAGTTCTTC,CASSLVGTSVNEQFF
.,few,TRBJ1-6,TRBV11-2,TGTGCCAGCAGCTTTACCTATAATTCACCCCTCCACTTT,CASSFTYNSPLHF
.,.,TRBJ2-5,TRBV5-1,TGCGCCAGCAGCTTGGGTCTAAACTCTGTGAGGGAGACCCAGTACTTC,CASSLGLNSVRETQYF
.,.,TRBJ2-1,TRBV6-1,TGTGCCAGCAGAAGGGGGGGCGCCTACAATGAGCAGTTCTTC,CASRRGGAYNEQFF
TRBD1,.,TRBJ2-7,TRBV28,TGTGCCAGCAGCCCAGCAGGGGGCATTTACGAGCAGTACTTC,CASSPAGGIYEQYF
TRBD2,.,TRBJ2-7,TRBV4-3,TGCGCCAGCAGCCGAGGGACTAGCGGGATCCCGTACGAGCAGTACTTC,CASSRGTSGIPYEQYF
TRBD2,.,TRBJ2-5,TRBV7-2,TGTGCCAGCAGCTTATTGTCTAGCGGGAGGGTTAGAGAGACCCAGTACTTC,CASSLLSSGRVRETQYF
.,.,TRBJ2-3,TRBV4-3,TGCGCCAGCAGCCATGAGAAAACGATCAGGGGATTCACAGATACGCAGTATTTT,CASSHEKTIRGFTDTQYF
.,few,TRBJ2-2,TRBV10-3,TGTGCCTCCTGGGGGGGCGCAAAGGCCGGGGAGCTGTTTTTT,CASWGGAKAGELFF
TRBD2,.,TRBJ2-3,TRBV19,TGTGCCAGTAAGGTAGCGGGGGTAAAAGATACGCAGTATTTT,CASKVAGVKDTQYF
.,.,TRBJ2-3,TRBV7-9,TGTGCCAGCAGCTCACAGATTGCAGCAGATACGCAGTATTTT,CASSSQIAADTQYF
.,once,TRBJ1-2,TRBV30,TGTGCCTGGAGACGCGCGCCAGGGGATCACTATGGCTACACCTTC,CAWRRAPGDHYGYTF
TRBD1,.,TRBJ2-5,TRBV4-1,TGCGCCAGCAGCCAAGTAGACAGGGGAGAGACCCAGTACTTC,CASSQVDRGETQYF
TRBD1,.,TRBJ1-5,TRBV19,TGTGCCAGTACCCCACAGGGGGCGTCCAATCAGCCCCAGCATTTT,CASTPQGASNQPQHF
TRBD2,.,TRBJ2-5,TRBV15,TGTGCCACCAGTAGCGGGGCGGGGGAGACCCAGTACTTC,CATSSGAGETQYF
.,few,TRBJ2-7,TRBV30,TGTGCCTGGAGCCGCGCGTACGAGCAGTACTTC,CAWSRAYEQYF
.,.,TRBJ2-7,TRBV5-6,TGTGCCAGCAGCTTGTATGGAGCCTACGAGCAGTACTTC,CASSLYGAYEQYF
.,.,TRBJ1-2,TRBV19,TGTGCCAGTAGTATCCGCCAGGGGAATAACTATGGCTACACCTTC,CASSIRQGNNYGYTF
.,medium-sized,TRBJ1-6,TRBV28,TGTGCCAGCAGCCAGGAGGGTTCACCCCTCCACTTT,CASSQEGSPLHF
.,.,TRBJ2-3,TRBV10-3,TGTGCCATCGGTGAGGCAACAGGGATGGGCACAGATACGCAGTATTTT,CAIGEATGMGTDTQYF
.,.,TRBJ2-7,TRBV6-6,TGTGCCAGCAGTTACCGGGGGTCTGCATACGAGCAGTACTTC,CASSYRGSAYEQYF
.,few,TRBJ1-1,TRBV9,TGTGCCAGCAGCGTAGTCCCAGGGGTAAATACTGAAGCTTTCTTT,CASSVVPGVNTEAFF
.,.,TRBJ2-7,TRBV19,TGTGCCAGTAGTATGAACCAACTCGCTTACGAGCAGTACTTC,CASSMNQLAYEQYF
TRBD2,.,TRBJ2-2,TRBV7-9,TGTGCCAGCAGCTTAGGTCTAGCGGCGAACACCGGGGAGCTGTTTTTT,CASSLGLAANTGELFF
TRBD2,.,TRBJ2-1,TRBV7-8,TGTGCCAGCAGCTTGGGCGGGAGCGGGTACAATGAGCAGTTCTTC,CASSLGGSGYNEQFF
.,.,TRBJ2-1,TRBV7-2,TGTGCCAGCAGCTTTGACAGGTGGGCATATGGTGAGCAGTTCTTC,CASSFDRWAYGEQFF
TRBD2,.,TRBJ2-3,TRBV11-2,TGTGCCAGCAGCCCTCCCTCGGGGGGGACCCCAGATACGCAGTATTTT,CASSPPSGGTPDTQYF
TRBD1,.,TRBJ2-1,TRBV4-1,TGCGCCAGCAGCCAAGATCAGCGACAGGGTGAGCAGTTCTTC,CASSQDQRQGEQFF
.,.,TRBJ1-1,TRBV7-9,TGTGCCAGCAGCTTCCGGAGCGGGTTTTGGGCTGAAGCTTTCTTT,CASSFRSGFWAEAFF